This T cell receptor beta chain was obtained from a study of blood T cells in healthy people across ages (dated by TCRdb to the mid-2010s). With respect to the entire study: In model experiments, template switching captured about one uniquely barcoded TCR beta cDNA molecule for every two T cells. The donors were split into four age groups: young (average 16 years), middle-aged (39), aged (over 55) and long-lived (roughly 77). The study analyzed two additional independent replicas of 1 million unique cDNA reads from the same blood draw for two donors, one aged 18 to 30 and one aged 80 or older. To track age-related changes in TCR beta repertoire diversity, the study relied on deep sequencing normalized with unique cDNA molecular identifiers.

Library preparation used 5' RACE. TCRdb lists the instrument as Illumina HiSeq 2500. A second PCR of 7 to 11 cycles was run with a J-beta primer mix and a sample-barcoded 5' primer. A unique molecular identifier was introduced onto each TCR beta cDNA molecule by a template-switch 5' adaptor carrying 12 random nucleotides. At least 2.5 million CDR3-containing paired-end reads were obtained from each sample. All of the RNA was converted into first-strand cDNA using the Mint cDNA synthesis kit, with a TRBC-specific oligonucleotide serving as the primer. Following uracil-DNA glycosylase treatment, all cDNA underwent a first 18-cycle PCR with the universal primers M1SS and BC2_uni_R. As for how the authors treated the data: For normalization, 1 million high-quality reads, each with a distinct molecular identifier, were randomly selected from each sample. Reads with shared molecular identifiers were discarded instead of being binned into consensus sequences. CDR3 identification, clonotype clustering and error correction used MiTCR with a Q25 quality threshold and the strictest error-elimination algorithm. A nonparametric unseen species model using Euler transformation provided a lower-bound estimate of total TCR beta diversity. TCRdb took the public reads, trimmed them with fastp at Q25, ran MiXCR for clone calling and kept in-frame beta chains. Rows with one shared CDR3 protein collapse into an entry with the most common genes and DNA. The authors' filters were not applied to this entry. Across this sample there are fewer than 800,000 distinct CDR3 sequences, with 25% seen only once. Of the sample, under 9.5% is held by the ten largest clones.

General conclusions and limits of the study: Donor CMV infection status was unknown, potentially confounding age-related changes in expanded clonotypes. As age increased, observed TCR beta diversity per million T cells dropped in a roughly linear way, and a significant reduction was already evident by age 40. Compared with the aged group, the long-lived group had more naive CD4+ T cells, fewer expanded clones and increased TCR diversity, suggesting age selection. Estimates of total diversity based on one million sequenced T cells were considered lower bounds and underestimates. Observed TCR beta diversity correlated strongly with the percentage of naive T cells measured by flow cytometry. Since profiling was done on bulk unsorted PBMCs, naive and antigen-experienced compartments could not be conclusively compared.

This clonotype was detected many times. Which antigen it targets is not known. The junction and the germline gene differ at one end; a read error may be behind it. The donors were 40 or so Caucasian individuals from Russia, aged roughly 6 to 90 years, who were systemically healthy. Each donor gave around 9 milliliters of peripheral blood, collected into EDTA-treated Vacutainer tubes. Ficoll-Paque density-gradient centrifugation was used to isolate PBMCs, with at least 7 million per sample. Trizol reagent was used to extract total RNA from PBMCs, with at least 6 micrograms per sample. Naive CD45RAhigh/CD27high T cell percentages were measured by flow cytometry on a PBMC aliquot from every donor. From the cysteine up to the phenylalanine, the CDR3 has a length of 12 residues. CDR3 DNA only is kept here, 36 bases in frame from base 1. The same sample was also studied in work on T cells of mothers and their children. That second report states: Nine systemically healthy Caucasian individuals, comprising three mothers and their six children, were included as donors. cDNA synthesis used all of the extracted RNA, with 1.5 ug of RNA in each 15 ul reaction. In the second PCR, the M1S primer introduced both the sample barcodes and 2-4 random nucleotides. More than 9 million TCR beta CDR3 reads were obtained from each mother, and roughly 3 million reads were obtained from each child. In both related and unrelated pairs, thymic selection shapes the output of TCR recombination in a similar way, with inherited differences having only a minor effect. Normalized repertoire overlap was always found to be slightly, but never significantly, higher in related mother-child pairs than in unrelated mother-child pairs. Persistent microchimeric T cell clones were not detected, at a sensitivity of approximately 98 clones per million clonotypes. Deep NGS was used in the study to compare the TCR beta repertoires of mothers and children and to look for features that separate related mother-child pairs from unrelated individuals. On average, the children were 11 +/- 4 years old, while the mothers were approximately 41 +/- 4 years old. Libraries were sequenced on Illumina HiSeq 2000 with 100+100 nt paired-end reads after adapter ligation with NEBNext reagents. To prevent cross-contamination, the mother and child libraries were prepared one month apart and sequenced in separate runs. For each donor, between 500,000 and 2,000,000 distinct TCR beta clonotypes were identified. Naive TCR beta clonotypes were estimated from low-frequency clonotypes matched to each donor's FACS-determined naive share, without sorting.

This sequence originates from a boy aged 10-17 years in good health. The chain was built from TRBV12-3 or TRBV12-4 and TRBJ2-1, with the D gene not clear enough to name. The sequenced material came from blood. The nucleotide sequence reads as follows: TGTGCCAGCAGCTTAGAATACAATGAGCAGTTCTTC. Its translation is CASSLEYNEQFF.